This T cell receptor (beta chain) emerged from a study of T cell responses to AZD1222 COVID-19 vaccine. Study-wide points: Unmutated variant regions are reportedly the target of nearly half of TCRs that are spike-specific. The peak T cell response came first, and repertoires were sampled only after it. At baseline, just 5 or 6 AZD1222 recipients tested seropositive.

Note on this clone: Its cognate antigen is unknown.

The V and J ends lost 0 bases and 6 bases respectively, with 14 bases between them. The CDR3 covers 15 residues. Germline V CDR1 and CDR2: SGHAT, FQNNGV. The protocol was immunoSEQ multiplex PCR, while the TCRdb copy is restricted to in-frame clones and leaves out a portion. This sample has under 110,000 clones, with 87% found just once. V usage is TRBV11-2 and J usage is TRBJ2-5; D is unclear. The starting material was peripheral blood, obtained on day 0 of AZD1222 vaccination. The clonotype was recovered from an adult in good health. This CDR3 is CASSLEPAQLQTQYF. The CDR3 DNA reads as TGTGCCAGCAGCTTAGAACCTGCGCAGTTGCAGACCCAGTACTTC. The full variable domain, its missing parts supplied by reference TRBV11-2 and TRBJ2-5, is EAGVAQSPRYKIIEKRQSVAFWCNPISGHATLYWYQQILGQGPKLLIQFQNNGVVDDSQLPKDRFSAERLKGVDSTLKIQPAKLEDSAVYLCASSLEPAQLQTQYFGPGTRLLVL.